This T cell receptor beta chain was identified during a study of CD8 T cells in Susac syndrome. Roughly 0.45 to 1 ug RNA was reverse transcribed with random hexamers. MiXCR, applied by TCRdb to the immunoSEQ multiplex PCR reads, yields one record per CDR3 protein. The table records around 99,000 distinct CDR3 sequences, less than 97% of them present only once. This receptor was taken from a human donor in good health. Material for sequencing was CD4+ T cells from PBMCs.

The DNA of the CDR3 is TGTGCCAGCAGCCAAGTCGGGGGCAGCTCCTACGAGCAGTACTTC. It yields the protein CASSQVGGSSYEQYF. The chain recombines TRBV3-1 with TRBJ2-7; TRBD1 or TRBD2 may be the D gene (6 bases each). Germline CDR1 LGHDT, CDR2 YNNKEL (reference sequence). Between the trimmed V and J ends, which lost 1 base and 0 bases, there was a span of 10 bases. This CDR3 has 15 amino acids.